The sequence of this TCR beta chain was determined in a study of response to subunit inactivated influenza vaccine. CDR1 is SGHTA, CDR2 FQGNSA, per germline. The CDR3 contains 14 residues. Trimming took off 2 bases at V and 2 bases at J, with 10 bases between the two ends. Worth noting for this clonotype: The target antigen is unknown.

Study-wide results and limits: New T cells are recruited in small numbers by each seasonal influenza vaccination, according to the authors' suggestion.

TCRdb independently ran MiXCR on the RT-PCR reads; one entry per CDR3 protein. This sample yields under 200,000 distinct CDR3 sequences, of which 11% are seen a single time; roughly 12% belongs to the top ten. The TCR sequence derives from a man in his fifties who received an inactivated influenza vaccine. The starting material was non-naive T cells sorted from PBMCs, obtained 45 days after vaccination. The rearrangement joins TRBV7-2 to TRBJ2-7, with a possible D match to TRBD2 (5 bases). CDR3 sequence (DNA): TGTGCCAGCAGCTTATCGAGGGAAACCTACGAGCAGTACTTC. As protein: CASSLSRETYEQYF.